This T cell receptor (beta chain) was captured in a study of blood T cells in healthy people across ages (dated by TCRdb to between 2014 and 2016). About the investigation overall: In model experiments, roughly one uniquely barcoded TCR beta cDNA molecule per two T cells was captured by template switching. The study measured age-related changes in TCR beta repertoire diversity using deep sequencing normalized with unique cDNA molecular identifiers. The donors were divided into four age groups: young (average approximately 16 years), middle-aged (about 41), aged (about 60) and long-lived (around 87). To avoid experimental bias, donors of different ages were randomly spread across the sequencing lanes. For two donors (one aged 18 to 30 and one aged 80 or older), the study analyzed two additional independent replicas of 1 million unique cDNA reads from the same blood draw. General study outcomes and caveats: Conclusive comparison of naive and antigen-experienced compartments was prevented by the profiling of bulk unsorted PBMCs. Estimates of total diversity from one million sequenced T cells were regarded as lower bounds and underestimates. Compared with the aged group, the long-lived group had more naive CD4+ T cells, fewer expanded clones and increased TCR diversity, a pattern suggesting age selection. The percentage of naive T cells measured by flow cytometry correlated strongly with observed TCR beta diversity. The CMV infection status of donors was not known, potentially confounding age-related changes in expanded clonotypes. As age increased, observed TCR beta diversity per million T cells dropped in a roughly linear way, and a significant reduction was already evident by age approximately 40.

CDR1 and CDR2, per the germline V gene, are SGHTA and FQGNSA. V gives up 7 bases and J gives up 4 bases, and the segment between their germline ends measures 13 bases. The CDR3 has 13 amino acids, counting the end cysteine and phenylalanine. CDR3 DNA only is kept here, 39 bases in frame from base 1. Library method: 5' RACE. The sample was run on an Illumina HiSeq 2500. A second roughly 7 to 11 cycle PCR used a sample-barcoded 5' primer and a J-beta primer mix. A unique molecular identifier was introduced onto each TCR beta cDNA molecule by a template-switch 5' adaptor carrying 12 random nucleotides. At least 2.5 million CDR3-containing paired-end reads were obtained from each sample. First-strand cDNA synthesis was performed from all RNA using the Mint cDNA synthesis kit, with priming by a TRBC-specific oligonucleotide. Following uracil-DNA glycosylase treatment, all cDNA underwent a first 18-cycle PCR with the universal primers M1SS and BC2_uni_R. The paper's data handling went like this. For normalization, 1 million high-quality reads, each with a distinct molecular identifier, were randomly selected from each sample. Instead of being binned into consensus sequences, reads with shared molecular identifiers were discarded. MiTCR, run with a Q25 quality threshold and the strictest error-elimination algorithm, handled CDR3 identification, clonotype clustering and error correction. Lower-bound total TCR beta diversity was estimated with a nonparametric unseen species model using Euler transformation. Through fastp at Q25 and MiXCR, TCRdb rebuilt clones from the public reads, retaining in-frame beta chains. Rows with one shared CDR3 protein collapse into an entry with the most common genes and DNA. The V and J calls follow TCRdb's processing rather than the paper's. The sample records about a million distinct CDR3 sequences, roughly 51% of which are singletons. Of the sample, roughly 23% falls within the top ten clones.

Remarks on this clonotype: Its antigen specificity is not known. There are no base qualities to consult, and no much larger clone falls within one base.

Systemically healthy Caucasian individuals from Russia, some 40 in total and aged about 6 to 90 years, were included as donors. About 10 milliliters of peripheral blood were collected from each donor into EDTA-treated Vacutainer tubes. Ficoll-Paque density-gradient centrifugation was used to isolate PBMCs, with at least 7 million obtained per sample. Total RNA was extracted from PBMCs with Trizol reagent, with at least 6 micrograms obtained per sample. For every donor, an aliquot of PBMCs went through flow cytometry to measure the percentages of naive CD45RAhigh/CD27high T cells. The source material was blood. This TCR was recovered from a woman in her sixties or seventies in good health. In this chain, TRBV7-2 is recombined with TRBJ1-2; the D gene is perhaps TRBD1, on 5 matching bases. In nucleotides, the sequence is TGTGCCAGCACCGGCAGGGCCCTCTATGGCTACACCTTC. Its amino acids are CASTGRALYGYTF.